This T cell receptor (beta chain) emerged from a study of vaccination effects on CD4 cells after COVID-19. TCRdb's copy holds only in-frame clones and misses some; the assay was immunoSEQ multiplex PCR. The data hold 50,000 to 65,000 clones, with 75% to 90% observed a single time. Points on this clone: Its antigen is as yet unknown.

The CDR3 is made up of 12 amino acids. V lost 1 base and J lost 5, with 5 bases in between. Study findings and constraints: Marked clonal contraction was seen late after vaccination (in both infection- and vaccine-induced clones).

Expansion of antigen-specific CD4+ T cells with viral peptide pools was carried out by the ViraFEST assay before sequencing. On roughly day 10 of culture, CD4+ T cells were separated out. The culture medium for two million PBMC per well included about 10 IU/ml IL-2 and about 9.9 ug/ml peptides. The TCR originated in a human donor who received a COVID-19 vaccine. J is TRBJ1-2 and V is TRBV12-3 or TRBV12-4, with unresolved D. The sequences come from CD4+ T cells from PBMCs cultured with HCoV-229E spike peptides, collected before COVID-19 vaccination. The CDR3 nucleotides are TGTGCCAGCAGTTTAGACAGATATGGCTACACCTTC. Translating gives CASSLDRYGYTF.